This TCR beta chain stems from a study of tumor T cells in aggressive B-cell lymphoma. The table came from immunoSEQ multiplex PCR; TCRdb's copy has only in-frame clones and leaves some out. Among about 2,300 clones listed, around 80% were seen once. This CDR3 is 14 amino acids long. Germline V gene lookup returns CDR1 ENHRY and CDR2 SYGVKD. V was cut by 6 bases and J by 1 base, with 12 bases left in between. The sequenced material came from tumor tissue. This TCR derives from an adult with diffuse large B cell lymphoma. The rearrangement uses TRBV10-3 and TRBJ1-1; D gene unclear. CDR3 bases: TGTGCCATCAGCGGCGGCCAGCCGAACACTGAAGCTTTCTTT. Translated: CAISGGQPNTEAFF.